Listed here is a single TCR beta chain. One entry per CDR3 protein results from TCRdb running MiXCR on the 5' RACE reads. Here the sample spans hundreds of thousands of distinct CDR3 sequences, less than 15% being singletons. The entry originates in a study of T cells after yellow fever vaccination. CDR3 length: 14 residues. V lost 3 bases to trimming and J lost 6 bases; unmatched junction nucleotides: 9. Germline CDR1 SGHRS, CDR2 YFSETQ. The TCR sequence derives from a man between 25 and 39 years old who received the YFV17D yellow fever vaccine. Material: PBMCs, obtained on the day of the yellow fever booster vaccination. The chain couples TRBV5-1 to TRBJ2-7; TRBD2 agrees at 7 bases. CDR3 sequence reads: CASSSYLAAPEQYF. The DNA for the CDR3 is TGCGCCAGCAGCTCATACCTAGCGGCCCCCGAGCAGTACTTC. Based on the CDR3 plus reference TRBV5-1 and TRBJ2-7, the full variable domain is KAGVTQTPRYLIKTRGQQVTLSCSPISGHRSVSWYQQTPGQGLQFLFEYFSETQRNKGNFPGRFSGRQFSNSRSEMNVSTLELGDSALYLCASSSYLAAPEQYFGPGTRLTVT.